This paragraph reports one TCR beta chain. This clone has a single count. Its antigen specificity is not known. Base-call qualities are not available, and no considerably larger clone is one nucleotide away. The CDR3 regions of human TCRbeta chains were analyzed by immunosequencing. The published analysis was carried out like this. TCRs in the repertoires were compared against a reference library of SARS-CoV-2-specific TCRs that had been generated with the MIRA antigen-specificity platform. Breadth was defined as the fraction of unique TCRs that were SARS-CoV-2-associated, and depth was defined as the fraction of total T cells that were SARS-CoV-2-associated. Using the MIRA data, each spike-specific TCR was mapped to the spike region that the TCR reacts to and placed in a CD4 or CD8 class. Log10-transformed breadth and depth values were compared by one-way ANOVA with Sidak's multiple comparisons tests. TCRdb provides this immuneACCESS table in a form limited to in-frame rearrangements. Some clones are lacking; in checked studies, under half of them reflect an unresolved V gene, and why the rest are absent is not known. D and trimming come from the DNA, and the V and J calls and clone size come from that table. In all, the sample holds tens of thousands of clones, and approximately 90% of those were seen once. Together, the top ten hold less than 7.5% of the sample.

The data belong to a study of T cell responses to AZD1222 COVID-19 vaccine (dated by TCRdb to about 2021). The study in broad terms: Because spike-specific TCR depth and breadth did not differ between the two schedules, AZD1222 recipients who got a second dose at roughly 4 weeks were pooled with those who got a second dose at roughly 12 weeks. Trial participants were enrolled into age subgroups of 18-55, 56-69 and 70-plus years, which contained about 150, 27 and 61 TCR-sequenced participants, respectively. TCR sequencing covered more than 230 trial participants: some 210 given two doses of AZD1222 and 26 given two doses of MenACWY control vaccine. Here is what the overall study found, with its caveats: The 56-69-year group was small, and its depth increase did not reach significance, likely because of low power. Because no day 14 peak-response samples were available, the repertoires could be characterized only after the peak T cell response. Conclusions about previously exposed vaccinees are limited because only six or seven AZD1222 recipients were SARS-CoV-2 seropositive at baseline. The vaccine-associated CD4 TCRs covered the entire spike protein, and the dominant responses fell in regions 160-218 and 743-854. Reportedly, almost half of the unique spike-specific TCRs recognized epitopes lying outside the regions that are mutated in the B.1.351 and B.1.1.7 variants. Participants were mostly white British and included more females than males, and it was suggested by the authors that clonal diversity may have been underestimated. After two AZD1222 doses, spike-specific TCR breadth and depth were significantly higher than at day 0 and than in MenACWY recipients.

The time point label, as the study defines it: baseline before first vaccination. The vaccinee samples were drawn from two UK trials, COV001 and COV002, one of which was a single-blind randomized controlled phase 2/3 trial testing AZD1222 (ChAdOx1 nCoV-19) in healthy adults. For TCRbeta chain sequencing, PBMC samples from trial participants were taken at day 0 and at day 28 after the second dose. V gives up 5 bases and J gives up 4 bases, and the segment between their germline ends measures 17 bases. Taken from cysteine to phenylalanine, the CDR3 has 15 residues. The only DNA kept is the CDR3, 45 bases in frame from the first base. CDR1 is given as LNHDA and CDR2 as SQIVND, both from the germline V gene (reference sequence).

The sample in question was peripheral blood, obtained on day 0 of AZD1222 vaccination. The source of this sequence is an adult in good health. The V and J segments used are TRBV19 and TRBJ1-2; a confident D gene designation cannot be given. The CDR3: CASSQTGNRAYGYTF. DNA sequence: TGTGCCAGTAGTCAAACGGGAAACAGAGCCTATGGCTACACCTTC.